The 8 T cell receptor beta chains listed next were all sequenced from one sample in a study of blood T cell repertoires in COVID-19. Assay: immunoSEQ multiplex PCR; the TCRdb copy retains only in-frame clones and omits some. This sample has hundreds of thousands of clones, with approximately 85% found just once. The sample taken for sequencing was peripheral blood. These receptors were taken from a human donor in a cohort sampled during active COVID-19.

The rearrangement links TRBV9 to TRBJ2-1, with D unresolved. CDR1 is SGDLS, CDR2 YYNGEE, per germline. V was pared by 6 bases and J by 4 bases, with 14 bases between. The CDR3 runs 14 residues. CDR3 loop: CASTSAAMYNEQFF. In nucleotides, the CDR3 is TGTGCCAGCACTTCTGCGGCGATGTACAATGAGCAGTTCTTC.

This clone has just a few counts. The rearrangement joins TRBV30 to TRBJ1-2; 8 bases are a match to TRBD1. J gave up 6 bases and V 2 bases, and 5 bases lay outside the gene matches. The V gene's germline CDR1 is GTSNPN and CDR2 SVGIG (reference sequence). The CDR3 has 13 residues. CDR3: CAWSFDRGNGYTF. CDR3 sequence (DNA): TGTGCCTGGAGTTTTGACAGGGGCAATGGCTACACCTTC.

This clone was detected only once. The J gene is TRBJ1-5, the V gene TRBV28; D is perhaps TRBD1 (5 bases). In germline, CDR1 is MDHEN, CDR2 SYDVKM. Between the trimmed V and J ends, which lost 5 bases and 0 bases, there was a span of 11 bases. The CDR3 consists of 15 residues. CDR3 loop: CASSVQAISNQPQHF. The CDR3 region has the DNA TGTGCCAGCAGTGTACAGGCGATTAGCAATCAGCCCCAGCATTTT.

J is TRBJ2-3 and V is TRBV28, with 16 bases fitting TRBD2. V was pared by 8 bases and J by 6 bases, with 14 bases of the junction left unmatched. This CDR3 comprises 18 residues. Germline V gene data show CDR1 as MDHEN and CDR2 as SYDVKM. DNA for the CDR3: TGTGCCAGCTTCCCGGGACTAGCGGGAGGGCCGGTGGGGGATACGCAGTATTTT. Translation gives CASFPGLAGGPVGDTQYF.

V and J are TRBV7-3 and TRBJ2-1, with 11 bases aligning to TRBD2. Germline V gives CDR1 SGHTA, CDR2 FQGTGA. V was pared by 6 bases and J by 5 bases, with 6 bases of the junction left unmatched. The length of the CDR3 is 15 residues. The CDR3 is CASSTLAGGNNEQFF. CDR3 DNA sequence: TGTGCCAGCAGTACGCTAGCGGGAGGTAACAATGAGCAGTTCTTC.

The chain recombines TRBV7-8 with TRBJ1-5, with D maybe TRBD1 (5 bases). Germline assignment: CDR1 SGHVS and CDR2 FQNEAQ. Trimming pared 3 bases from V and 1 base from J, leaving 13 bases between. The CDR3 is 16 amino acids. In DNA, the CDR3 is TGTGCCAGCAGCTTGCAGGGATTGGCAAGCAATCAGCCCCAGCATTTT. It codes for CASSLQGLASNQPQHF.

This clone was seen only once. The CDR3 nucleotides are TGTGCCAGCCGGGACAGGGGGCGGGGGTCTAGCACAGATACGCAGTATTTT. Its translation is CASRDRGRGSSTDTQYF. The chain employs TRBV19 and TRBJ2-3; TRBD1 matches at 12 bases. With 9 bases clipped from V and 0 bases from J, the junction kept 10 bases outside the gene matches. Looked up from germline, CDR1 is LNHDA and CDR2 is SQIVND (reference sequence). The CDR3 is made up of 17 amino acids.

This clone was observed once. The CDR3 nucleotides read TGTGCCAGCAGCCAGCCGACAGGGAGGAATGGCTACACCTTC. Its translation: CASSQPTGRNGYTF. The chain combines TRBV6-6 with TRBJ1-2, with 7 bases fitting TRBD1. Germline V gene lookup returns CDR1 MNHNY and CDR2 SVGAGI (reference sequence). The CDR3 length is 14 residues. V was pared by 6 bases and J by 6 bases, with 10 bases of the junction left unmatched.